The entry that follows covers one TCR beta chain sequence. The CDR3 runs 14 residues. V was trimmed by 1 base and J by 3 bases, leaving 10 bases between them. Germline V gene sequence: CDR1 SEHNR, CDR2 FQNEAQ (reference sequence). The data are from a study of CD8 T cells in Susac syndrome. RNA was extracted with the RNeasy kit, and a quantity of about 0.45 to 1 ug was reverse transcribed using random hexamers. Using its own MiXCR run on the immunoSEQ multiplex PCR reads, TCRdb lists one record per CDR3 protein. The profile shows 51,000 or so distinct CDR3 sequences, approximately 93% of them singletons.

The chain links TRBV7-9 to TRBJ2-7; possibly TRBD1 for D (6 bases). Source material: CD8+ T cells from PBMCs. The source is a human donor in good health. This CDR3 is CASSLGGTFYEQYF. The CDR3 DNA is TGTGCCAGCAGCTTAGGTGGGACATTCTACGAGCAGTACTTC.